The 32 T cell receptor beta chains listed next were all sequenced from one sample in a study. TCRdb reanalysed the 5' RACE reads using MiXCR and keeps one entry per CDR3 protein. The sample yields some 40,000 distinct CDR3 sequences, roughly 20% seen once. The sorted Tregs were CD4+CD25+CD127-/low cells. Sample: Tregs sorted from a lymph node. Every receptor here comes from a female donor with breast cancer.

Concerning this clonotype: A much more abundant neighbour one base away suggests this may be a read error. The rearrangement links TRBV7-9 to TRBJ2-1; the D gene is possibly TRBD2 (5 bases). Germline CDR1 and CDR2: SEHNR and FQNEAQ (reference sequence). Deletions cut 0 bases from V and 8 bases from J, with 11 bases between. The CDR3 runs 14 residues. The CDR3 here is CASSLAPGYDEQFF. The CDR3 DNA reads TGTGCCAGCAGCTTAGCTCCGGGGTACGATGAGCAGTTCTTC. Using reference TRBV7-9 and TRBJ2-1 for the parts outside the CDR3, the full variable domain is DTGVSQNPRHKITKRGQNVTFRCDPISEHNRLYWYRQTLGQGPEFLTYFQNEAQLEKSRLLSDRFSAERPKGSFSTLEIQRTEQGDSAMYLCASSLAPGYDEQFFGPGTRLTVL.

To note about this clonotype: The junction does not match germline at one end; this may be a read error. This chain connects TRBV7-2 to TRBJ2-5, with 9 nucleotides matching TRBD2. The CDR3 sequence is 18 residues long. CDR1 and CDR2 from the germline V gene are SGHTA and FQGNSA. CDR3 coding DNA: TGTGCCAGCAGCTTAGTTGCTAGCGGGATGGCGACGGGAGAGACCCAGCACTTC. Encoded protein: CASSLVASGMATGETQHF.

This clonotype has ten or more counts. V usage is TRBV4-1 and J usage is TRBJ2-2, with 8 nucleotides matching TRBD1. Losses at the gene ends were 5 bases for V and 4 bases for J; bases not matched to a gene: 9. The germline gives CDR1 MGHRA, CDR2 YSYEKL. The CDR3 consists of 16 residues. The CDR3 nucleotides are TGCGCCAGCAGCGCTCCGACAGGGGTCTTCACCGGGGAGCTGTTTTTT. Its protein is CASSAPTGVFTGELFF.

Of note for this clonotype: Relative to the germline gene, one junction end is altered; a read error may explain this. The V call is TRBV12-3 or TRBV12-4, the J call TRBJ1-4, with a weak D call TRBD1 (6 bases). The CDR3 is 15 amino acids. CDR3 nucleotides: TGTGCCGGCAGTTTTGCCGCAGGGGTTAATGAAAAACTGTTTTTT. Its translation: CAGSFAAGVNEKLFF.

In regard to this clonotype: One end of the junction does not line up with germline, which may come from a read error. The gene calls are TRBV5-1 and TRBJ1-1, with D perhaps matching TRBD1 (6 bases). Germline CDR1 and CDR2: SGHRS and YFSETQ. There are 14 residues in the CDR3. CDR3 sequence reads: CTSSIPTGNTEAFF. DNA for the CDR3: TGCACCAGCAGCATACCGACAGGGAACACTGAAGCTTTCTTT. Variable domain in full (rest from reference TRBV5-1 and TRBJ1-1): KAGVTQTPRYLIKTRGQQVTLSCSPISGHRSVSWYQQTPGQGLQFLFEYFSETQRNKGNFPGRFSGRQFSNSRSEMNVSTLELGDSALYLCTSSIPTGNTEAFFGQGTRLTVV.

The sample holds a few counts of this clonotype. V and J are TRBV7-9 and TRBJ1-1; possibly TRBD1 for D (6 bases). The V gene's germline CDR1 is SEHNR and CDR2 FQNEAQ (reference sequence). The CDR3 is 14 amino acids. V lost 5 bases and J 6 bases, leaving 16 bases between the germline ends. In DNA form, the CDR3 reads TGTGCCAGCAGCCTTACCAGGGGTGGTCCTGAAGCTTTCTTT. Translation: CASSLTRGGPEAFF.

The chain is built from TRBV11-2 and TRBJ2-4, with D tentatively TRBD2 (6 bases). The V end lost 6 bases, the J end lost 0 bases, and 27 bases lay between the germline ends. In germline, CDR1 is SGHAT, CDR2 FQNNGV. The CDR3 has 20 residues. CDR3 bases: TGTGCCAGCAGGACCTCCAAAGGATTAGCGGAGGATCTAGCCAAAAACATTCAGTACTTC. It translates to CASRTSKGLAEDLAKNIQYF.

This clonotype was found a few times. The chain combines TRBV7-2 with TRBJ1-2; D call uncertain. This CDR3 comprises 18 residues. V shed 1 base and J shed 7 bases, with 25 bases lying between them. Looked up from germline, CDR1 is SGHTA and CDR2 is FQGNSA. The CDR3 region has the DNA TGTGCCAGCAGCTTAGTAGACATCGGTGGAGTACTTTACGTTGGCTACACCTTC. It specifies CASSLVDIGGVLYVGYTF.

Regarding this clonotype: The junction departs from germline at one end; a sequencing error may be responsible. The chain links TRBV12-3 or TRBV12-4 to TRBJ2-1; 7 nucleotides line up with TRBD2. This CDR3 has 16 residues. The CDR3 DNA reads as TGTGCCGGCAGGCAGAGACTAGCATCCGCATACAATGAGCAGTTCTTC. It codes for CAGRQRLASAYNEQFF.

The rearrangement joins TRBV2 to TRBJ2-5; a possible D gene is TRBD1 (6 bases). Germline V CDR1 and CDR2: SNHLY, FYNNEI. Between the trimmed V and J ends, which lost 10 bases and 10 bases, there was a span of 16 bases. There are 11 residues in the CDR3. CDR3 protein: CATRQAEGQYF. In DNA, the CDR3 is TGTGCCACCAGACAGGCCGAAGGCCAGTACTTC.

The V and J genes are TRBV12-3 or TRBV12-4 and TRBJ2-3; 7 bases line up with TRBD2. Unmatched junction bases numbered 17, after V lost 3 bases and J lost 5 bases. This CDR3 has 18 amino acids. CDR3 nucleotides: TGTGCCAGCAGTTTCTTTATTCTGCGAAGCGGGGCCGTAGATACGCAGTATTTT. Protein sequence: CASSFFILRSGAVDTQYF.

The table lists this clonotype with many counts. CDR3 in amino acids: CASSQGGQGNEQFF. The CDR3 region has the DNA TGCGCCAGCAGCCAAGGGGGACAGGGTAATGAGCAGTTCTTC. The gene calls are TRBV4-1 and TRBJ2-1; 9 nucleotides agree with TRBD1. This CDR3 is 14 amino acids long. Germline lookup yields CDR1 MGHRA and CDR2 YSYEKL. With 1 base clipped from V and 7 bases from J, the junction kept 2 bases outside the gene matches.

This clonotype has ten or more counts. J is TRBJ1-5 and V is TRBV7-9; D unresolved. Trimming stripped 1 base from V and 6 bases from J, with 7 bases between. The V gene's germline CDR1 is SEHNR and CDR2 FQNEAQ (reference sequence). CDR3 length: 13 amino acids. The CDR3 sequence is CASSLGSGQPQHF. CDR3 DNA: TGTGCCAGCAGCTTAGGTAGTGGTCAGCCCCAGCATTTT.

The gene calls are TRBV3-1 and TRBJ2-2; 11 nucleotides agree with TRBD2. Trimming took 3 bases from V and 3 from J; bases not matched to a gene: 3. The CDR3 sequence is 16 residues long. Germline values: CDR1 LGHDT, CDR2 YNNKEL (reference sequence). CDR3 residues: CASSHTSGRDTGELFF. The CDR3 nucleotides are TGTGCCAGCAGCCATACTAGCGGGAGAGACACCGGGGAGCTGTTTTTT. The entire variable domain, with the rest obtained from reference TRBV3-1 and TRBJ2-2, is as follows: DTAVSQTPKYLVTQMGNDKSIKCEQNLGHDTMYWYKQDSKKFLKIMFSYNNKELIINETVPNRFSPKSPDKAHLNLHINSLELGDSAVYFCASSHTSGRDTGELFFGEGSRLTVL.

V and J are TRBV20-1 and TRBJ2-3, with TRBD2 matching over 7 bases. CDR3 length: 17 residues. Germline V gives CDR1 DFQATT, CDR2 SNEGSKA (reference sequence). Losses at the gene ends were 0 bases for V and 5 bases for J; bases not matched to a gene: 14. CDR3 amino acids: CSARDRERDWGIDTQYF. The CDR3, as DNA: TGCAGTGCTAGAGATCGGGAGCGGGACTGGGGCATAGATACGCAGTATTTT.

There are many counts of this clonotype. The chain couples TRBV6-1 to TRBJ2-7; 8 positions match TRBD1. The CDR3 runs 14 residues. V shed 6 bases and J 5 bases; nucleotides not matched to a gene: 9. The germline V gene encodes CDR1 MNHNS and CDR2 SASEGT. This CDR3 reads CASRNTGQVHEQYF. The CDR3 bases are TGTGCCAGCAGGAACACGGGACAGGTTCACGAGCAGTACTTC.

This clonotype was observed at least ten times. This chain connects TRBV5-1 to TRBJ2-4; 10 positions match TRBD1. CDR3 size: 16 residues. J gave up 2 bases and V 2 bases, and 4 bases lay outside the gene matches. In germline, CDR1 is SGHRS, CDR2 YFSETQ. CDR3 sequence: CASSFRTGGTKNIQYF. CDR3 sequence (DNA): TGCGCCAGCAGCTTTCGGACAGGGGGAACCAAAAACATTCAGTACTTC. The entire variable domain, with the rest obtained from reference TRBV5-1 and TRBJ2-4, is as follows: KAGVTQTPRYLIKTRGQQVTLSCSPISGHRSVSWYQQTPGQGLQFLFEYFSETQRNKGNFPGRFSGRQFSNSRSEMNVSTLELGDSALYLCASSFRTGGTKNIQYFGAGTRLSVL.

In DNA, the CDR3 is TGCAGTGCTAGAGATGGGATCCGCGAGGCTTTCTTT. Its translation is CSARDGIREAFF. V is TRBV20-1 and J is TRBJ1-1; D ambiguous. The V and J ends lost 0 bases and 11 bases respectively, with 13 bases between them. The CDR3 length is 12 residues. The germline V gene encodes CDR1 DFQATT and CDR2 SNEGSKA (reference sequence).

The genes are TRBV25-1 and TRBJ2-5; a possible D gene is TRBD2 (5 bases). Deletions cut 1 base from V and 9 bases from J, with 12 bases between. CDR1 MGHDK and CDR2 SYGVNS come from the germline V gene. The CDR3 is 13 amino acids. The CDR3 reads CASSESNLGAQYF. The CDR3, as DNA: TGTGCCAGCAGTGAATCCAACCTCGGGGCCCAGTACTTC.

This chain joins TRBV19 and TRBJ2-2; possibly TRBD2 for D (5 bases). Trimming cost V 2 bases and J 6 bases, with 10 bases left between them. This CDR3 spans 14 amino acids. Per the germline V gene, CDR1 is LNHDA and CDR2 is SQIVND (reference sequence). This CDR3 is CASSITGFSGELFF. The CDR3 DNA reads as TGTGCCAGTAGTATAACGGGATTTTCCGGGGAGCTGTTTTTT. Filled out from reference TRBV19 and TRBJ2-2, the complete variable domain reads DGGITQSPKYLFRKEGQNVTLSCEQNLNHDAMYWYRQDPGQGLRLIYYSQIVNDFQKGDIAEGYSVSREKKESFPLTVTSAQKNPTAFYLCASSITGFSGELFFGEGSRLTVL.

The chain links TRBV6-1 to TRBJ1-1, with 8 bases matching TRBD1. CDR3 length: 11 residues. The J segment lost 6 bases and the V segment lost 11 bases, leaving 5 bases of the junction unmatched. CDR1 and CDR2 (germline): MNHNS, SASEGT. The chain's CDR3 is CAHKQGAEAFF. In DNA form, the CDR3 reads TGTGCCCATAAACAGGGGGCTGAAGCTTTCTTT.

Comment on this clonotype: This may be a read error, as it is one base from a much larger clone. The rearrangement uses TRBV5-1 and TRBJ1-2, with D possibly TRBD1 on 6 matching bases. The CDR3 loop spans 14 amino acids. From germline, CDR1 is SGHRS and CDR2 YFSETQ. Trimming shortened V by 2 bases and J by 3 bases, and 11 bases separated the two germline ends. The CDR3 bases are TGCGCCAGCAGCTTAAGGGGGGCAGACTATGGCTACACCTTC. It yields the protein CASSLRGADYGYTF.

This clonotype was seen more than once but under ten times. The chain couples TRBV11-3 to TRBJ2-1; 10 bases are shared with TRBD1. Germline loops: CDR1 SGHNT, CDR2 YENEEA. J was trimmed by 4 bases and V by 3 bases; bases with no gene match: 3. The CDR3 loop spans 15 amino acids. The DNA of the CDR3 is TGTGCCAGCAGCTTCGGGACAGGGGAATACAATGAGCAGTTCTTC. Translated, it gives CASSFGTGEYNEQFF.

The CDR3 bases are TGTGCCAGCAGTTTATTGGAGAACAGGGCCTCAGCTAACTATGGCTACACCTTC. Residues: CASSLLENRASANYGYTF. The chain carries TRBV28 and TRBJ1-2; weak D call: TRBD1 (6 bases). Germline CDR1 and CDR2: MDHEN and SYDVKM. V lost 1 base and J lost 0, with 18 bases in between. There are 18 residues in the CDR3.

This clonotype was counted a few times. J is TRBJ1-2 and V is TRBV5-4, with 12 positions matching TRBD1. The CDR3 consists of 15 residues. Germline V gene lookup returns CDR1 SGHNT and CDR2 YYREEE (reference sequence). V gave up 2 bases and J gave up 8 bases; unmatched junction bases: 7. The CDR3 nucleotides are TGTGCCAGCAGCTTTCCGGGACAGGGGGCGCGAGGCTACACCTTC. Translating it yields CASSFPGQGARGYTF.

There are a few counts of this clonotype. This chain connects TRBV12-3 or TRBV12-4 to TRBJ2-1; possible D gene TRBD2, 6 bases. Trimming shortened V by 11 bases and J by 5 bases, and 16 bases separated the two germline ends. The CDR3 length is 13 residues. The CDR3: CAVGGTPNNEQFF. As DNA, the CDR3 is TGTGCCGTGGGCGGGACCCCCAACAATGAGCAGTTCTTC.

Note on this clonotype: A much larger clone lies one base from this, so it may be a read error. The chain is built from TRBV4-1 and TRBJ2-3; 9 bases are a match to TRBD1. The germline V gene encodes CDR1 MGHRA and CDR2 YSYEKL. This CDR3 has 18 residues. CDR3 loop: CAGSQVYRDREFPDTQYF. The DNA of the CDR3 is TGCGCCGGCAGCCAGGTTTACCGGGACAGGGAATTCCCAGATACGCAGTATTTT.

The CDR3 sequence is CASSPTGQGNTEAFF. The CDR3 DNA sequence: TGTGCCAGCAGTCCAACGGGACAGGGGAACACTGAAGCTTTCTTT. V is TRBV12-3 or TRBV12-4 and J is TRBJ1-1; 9 bases fit TRBD1. Trimming removed 5 bases from V and 1 base from J; junction bases left unmatched: 5. This CDR3 region has 15 residues.

This clonotype was detected only a few times. This rearrangement joins TRBV6-1 to TRBJ2-6, with a possible D match to TRBD2 (6 bases). V was shortened by 2 bases and J by 3 bases, with 8 bases between the two germline ends. Germline CDR1 and CDR2: MNHNS and SASEGT. The CDR3 contains 15 residues. DNA of the CDR3: TGTGCCAGCAGTGAACAGGGAGGTGGGGCCAACGTCCTGACTTTC. Protein product: CASSEQGGGANVLTF.

This clonotype was seen a handful of times. At one boundary the junction diverges from the germline segment, which might be a read error. V and J are TRBV2 and TRBJ2-3; no firm D call. Germline CDR1 and CDR2: SNHLY and FYNNEI. This CDR3 is built from 15 residues. CDR3 nucleotides: TGTGCCAGCAGTGAAGGGTCGGCGAGCACAGATACGCGGTATTTT. Its protein is CASSEGSASTDTRYF.

V and J are TRBV2 and TRBJ2-7; no clear D gene. Trimming took off 3 bases at V and 0 bases at J, with 9 bases between the two ends. Germline values: CDR1 SNHLY, CDR2 FYNNEI. The CDR3 is made up of 14 amino acids. The CDR3 sequence: CASSEEISSYEQYF. The DNA for the CDR3 is TGTGCCAGCAGTGAGGAAATCAGCTCCTACGAGCAGTACTTC. The variable domain in full, completed from reference TRBV2 and TRBJ2-7, reads EPEVTQTPSHQVTQMGQEVILRCVPISNHLYFYWYRQILGQKVEFLVSFYNNEISEKSEIFDDQFSVERPDGSNFTLKIRSTKLEDSAMYFCASSEEISSYEQYFGPGTRLTVT.

This clonotype appeared a few times. J is TRBJ1-2 and V is TRBV12-3 or TRBV12-4, with 8 bases matching TRBD1. The CDR3 totals 13 residues. The ends lost 3 bases at V and 6 bases at J; junction bases unmatched: 3. CDR3 sequence (DNA): TGTGCCAGCAGTTTGGCAGGGGGCAATGGCTACACCTTC. Protein sequence: CASSLAGGNGYTF.